These T cell receptor beta chains were read from a single sample in a study of blood T cell repertoires in COVID-19. Measured with immunoSEQ multiplex PCR; TCRdb has only the in-frame clones, and not every one. The data hold around 95,000 clones, with approximately 80% observed a single time. The material sequenced was peripheral blood. The receptors were gathered from a woman between 70 and 85 years old with acute or convalescent COVID-19. Both conserved end residues are part of each CDR3. The order of the fields is J gene, V gene, CDR3 protein.

TRBJ2-1 | TRBV2 | CASSEYFSGGAGGEQFF
TRBJ1-2 | TRBV9 | CASSVAAGEKGYGYTF
TRBJ1-4 | TRBV4-3 | CASSQEAQRGEKLFF
TRBJ2-2 | TRBV6-6 | CASSPPPGTGITGELFF
TRBJ1-3 | TRBV6-2/TRBV6-3 | CASRLGGTIYF
TRBJ2-1 | TRBV7-6 | CASSRITSGGVTYNEQFF
TRBJ2-3 | TRBV7-2 | CASSLVTSRPDTQYF
TRBJ1-6 | TRBV5-8 | CASSFLLFRGDSPLHF
TRBJ1-1 | TRBV29-1 | CSVDKGARNTEAFF
TRBJ2-2 | TRBV5-6 | CASSFRDWTNTGELFF
TRBJ1-2 | TRBV4-1 | CASSQDGGAGGYTF
TRBJ1-2 | TRBV7-9 | CASSFGDRPKGYTF
TRBJ1-1 | TRBV19 | CASTDRGAAFF
TRBJ1-2 | TRBV10-3 | CAISDGQAGGYTF
TRBJ2-1 | TRBV6-4 | CASRVRQEKDEQFF
TRBJ1-4 | TRBV29-1 | CSVEGQGGGKLFF
TRBJ2-5 | TRBV5-1 | CASSSPGQQETQYF
TRBJ2-7 | TRBV10-1 | CASSEAGVEQYF
TRBJ2-5 | TRBV10-2 | CASSEGRTRTQYF
TRBJ2-1 | TRBV18 | CASSPLNPAGSNNEQFF
TRBJ2-1 | TRBV28 | CASSSPGQGILEQFF
TRBJ1-2 | TRBV5-1 | CASSSDIAGYTF
TRBJ1-1 | TRBV7-3 | CAGSTELNTEAFF
TRBJ2-7 | TRBV27 | CASNPSGGRYEQYF
TRBJ1-5 | TRBV19 | CASSIGQVNSNQPQHF
TRBJ1-1 | TRBV29-1 | CSAPPGGNTEAFF
TRBJ1-2 | TRBV7-2 | CASSSTGTEDYGYTF
TRBJ1-5 | TRBV5-4 | CASSLGGNGGNQPQHF
TRBJ1-2 | TRBV4-1 | CASSQEARGPYGYTF
TRBJ1-6 | TRBV10-3 | CAIRGQGADSPLHF
TRBJ1-5 | TRBV5-8 | CASSLFQPGQPQHF
TRBJ1-1 | TRBV19 | CASSIGGIGTEAFF
TRBJ1-2 | TRBV5-6 | CASSLSSGYTF
TRBJ1-2 | TRBV11-1 | CASRPTVNYGYTF
TRBJ1-1 | TRBV6-5 | CASTPPGMNTEAFF
TRBJ2-3 | TRBV6-1 | CASSALSTIGTDTQYF
TRBJ1-2 | TRBV6-5 | CASSYSSQGVYGYTF
TRBJ2-5 | TRBV12-3/TRBV12-4 | CASSFSLQETQYF
TRBJ1-1 | TRBV20-1 | CSASPGVPEAFF
TRBJ2-1 | TRBV4-1 | CASSHPLAGKYNEQFF
TRBJ2-5 | TRBV5-1 | CASSLAGVQTQYF
TRBJ2-3 | TRBV7-2 | CASSYPGLAGVSDTQYF
TRBJ1-4 | TRBV5-1 | CASSSDTGATNEKLFF
TRBJ2-1 | TRBV19 | CASSLQGSYNEQFF
TRBJ1-1 | TRBV2 | CASRKLSGANTEAFF
TRBJ1-4 | TRBV6-5 | CASSRYRDDEKLFF
TRBJ1-2 | TRBV19 | CASSIGGGYGYTF
TRBJ2-2 | TRBV3-1/TRBV3-2 | CASSIDYNTGELFF
TRBJ2-2 | TRBV29-1 | CSVDTVGELFF
TRBJ1-4 | TRBV30 | CAWRDGGQDSEKLFF
TRBJ1-3 | TRBV19 | CASSPGTGGNTIYF
TRBJ1-4 | TRBV28 | CASSDPGQPNEKLFF
TRBJ2-5 | TRBV5-1 | CASSLSGGETQYF
TRBJ2-4 | TRBV10-3 | CAITLHLKGALAKNIQYF
TRBJ1-1 | TRBV25-1 | CASSGGTEAFF
TRBJ1-5 | TRBV7-9 | CASSSDRANQPQHF
TRBJ1-1 | TRBV12-3/TRBV12-4 | CASSAGRAEAFF
TRBJ1-5 | TRBV29-1 | CSVRTGDNQPQHF
TRBJ1-3 | TRBV4-1 | CASSLTSSSGNTIYF